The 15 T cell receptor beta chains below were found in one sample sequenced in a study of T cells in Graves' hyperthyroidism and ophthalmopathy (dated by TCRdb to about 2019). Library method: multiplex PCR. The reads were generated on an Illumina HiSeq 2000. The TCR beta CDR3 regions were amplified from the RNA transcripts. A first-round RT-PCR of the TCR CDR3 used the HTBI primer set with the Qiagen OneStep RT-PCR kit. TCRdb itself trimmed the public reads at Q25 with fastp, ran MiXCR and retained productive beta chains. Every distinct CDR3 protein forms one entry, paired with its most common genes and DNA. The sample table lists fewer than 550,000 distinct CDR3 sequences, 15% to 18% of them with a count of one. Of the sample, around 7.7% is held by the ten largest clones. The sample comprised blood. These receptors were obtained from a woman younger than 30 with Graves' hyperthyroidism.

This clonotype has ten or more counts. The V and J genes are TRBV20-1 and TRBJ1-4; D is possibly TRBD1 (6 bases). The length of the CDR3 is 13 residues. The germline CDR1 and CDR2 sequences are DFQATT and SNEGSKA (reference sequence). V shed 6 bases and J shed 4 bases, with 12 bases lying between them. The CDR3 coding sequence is TGCAGTGCGAGAAGGGGGGTTAATGAAAAACTGTTTTTT. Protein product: CSARRGVNEKLFF.

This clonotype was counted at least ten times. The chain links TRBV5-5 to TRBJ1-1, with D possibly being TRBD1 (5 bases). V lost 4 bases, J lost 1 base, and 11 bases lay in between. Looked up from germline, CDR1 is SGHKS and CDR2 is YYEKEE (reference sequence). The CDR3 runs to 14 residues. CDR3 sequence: CASSPQAWNTEAFF. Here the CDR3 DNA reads TGTGCCAGCAGCCCACAGGCTTGGAACACTGAAGCTTTCTTT.

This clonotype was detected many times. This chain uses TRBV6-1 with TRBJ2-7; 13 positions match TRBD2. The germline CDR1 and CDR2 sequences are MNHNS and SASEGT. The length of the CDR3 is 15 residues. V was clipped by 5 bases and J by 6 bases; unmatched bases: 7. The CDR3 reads CASSPGLAGDAEQYF. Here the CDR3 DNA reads TGTGCCAGCAGTCCCGGACTAGCGGGAGACGCCGAGCAGTACTTC.

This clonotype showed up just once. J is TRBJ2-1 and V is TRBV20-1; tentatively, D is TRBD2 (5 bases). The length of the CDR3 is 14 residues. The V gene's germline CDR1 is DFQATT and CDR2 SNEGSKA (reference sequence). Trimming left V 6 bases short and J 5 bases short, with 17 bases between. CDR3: CSAGAVEADNEQFF. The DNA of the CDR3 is TGCAGTGCGGGAGCGGTCGAGGCGGACAATGAGCAGTTCTTC.

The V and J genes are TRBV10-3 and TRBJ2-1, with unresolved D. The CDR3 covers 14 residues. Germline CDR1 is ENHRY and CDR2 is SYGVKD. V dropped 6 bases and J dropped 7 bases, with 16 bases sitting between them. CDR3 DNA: TGTGCCATCAGGGCCCCACTTGATGGGAATGAGCAGTTCTTC. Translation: CAIRAPLDGNEQFF.

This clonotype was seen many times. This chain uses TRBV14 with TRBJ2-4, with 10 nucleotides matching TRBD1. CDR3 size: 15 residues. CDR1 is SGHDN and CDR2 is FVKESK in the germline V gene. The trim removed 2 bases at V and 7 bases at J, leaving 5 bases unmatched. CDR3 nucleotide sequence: TGTGCCAGCAGCCAAACCGCGGGACAGGGGAACATTCAGTACTTC. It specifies CASSQTAGQGNIQYF.

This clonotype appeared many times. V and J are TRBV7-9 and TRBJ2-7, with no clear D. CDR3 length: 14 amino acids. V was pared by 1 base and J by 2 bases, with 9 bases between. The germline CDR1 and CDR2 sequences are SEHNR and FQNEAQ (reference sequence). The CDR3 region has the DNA TGTGCCAGCAGCTTAGGAGGCCTAGCCTACGAGCAGTACTTC. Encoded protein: CASSLGGLAYEQYF.

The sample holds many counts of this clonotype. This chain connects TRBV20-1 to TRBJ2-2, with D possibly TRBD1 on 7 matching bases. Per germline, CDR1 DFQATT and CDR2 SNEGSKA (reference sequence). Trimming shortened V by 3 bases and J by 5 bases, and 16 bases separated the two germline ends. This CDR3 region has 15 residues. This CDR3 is CSARGRGRYTGELFF. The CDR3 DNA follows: TGCAGTGCTAGGGGCAGGGGGAGGTATACCGGGGAGCTGTTTTTT.

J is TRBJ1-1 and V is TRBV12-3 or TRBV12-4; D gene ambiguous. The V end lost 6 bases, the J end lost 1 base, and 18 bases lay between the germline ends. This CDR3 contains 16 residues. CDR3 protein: CASSPSQVRQNTEAFF. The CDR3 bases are TGTGCCAGCAGCCCTAGTCAGGTAAGGCAGAACACTGAAGCTTTCTTT.

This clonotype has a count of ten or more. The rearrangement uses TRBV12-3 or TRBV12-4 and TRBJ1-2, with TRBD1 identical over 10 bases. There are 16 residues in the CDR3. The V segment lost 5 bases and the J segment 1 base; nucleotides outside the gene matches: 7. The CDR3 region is CASSQTGTGVNYGYTF. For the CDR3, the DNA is TGTGCCAGCAGTCAGACCGGGACAGGGGTTAACTATGGCTACACCTTC.

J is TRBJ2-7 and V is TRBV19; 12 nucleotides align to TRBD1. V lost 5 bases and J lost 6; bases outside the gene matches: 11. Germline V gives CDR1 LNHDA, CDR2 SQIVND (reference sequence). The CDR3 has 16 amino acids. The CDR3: CASSPGGTGGAVEQYF. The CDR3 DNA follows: TGTGCCAGTAGTCCCGGGGGGACAGGGGGCGCAGTCGAGCAGTACTTC.

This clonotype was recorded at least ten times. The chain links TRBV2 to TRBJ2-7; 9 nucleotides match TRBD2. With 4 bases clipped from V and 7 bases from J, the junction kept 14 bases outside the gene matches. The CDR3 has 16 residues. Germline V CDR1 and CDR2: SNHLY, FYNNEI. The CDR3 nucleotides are TGTGCCAGCAGTGGAGGTGGCGGGAGGGCCCTAGGGGAGCAGTACTTC. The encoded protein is CASSGGGGRALGEQYF.

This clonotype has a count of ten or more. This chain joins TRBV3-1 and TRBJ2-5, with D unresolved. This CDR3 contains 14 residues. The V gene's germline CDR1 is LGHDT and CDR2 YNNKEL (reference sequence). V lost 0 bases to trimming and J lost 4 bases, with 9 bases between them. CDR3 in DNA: TGTGCCAGCAGCCAAGACCAAAGGCGAGAGACCCAGTACTTC. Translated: CASSQDQRRETQYF.

CDR3 loop: CASSGGQGAGFGAFF. CDR3 nucleotides: TGCGCCAGCAGCGGGGGACAGGGGGCGGGCTTTGGCGCTTTCTTT. V and J are TRBV5-1 and TRBJ1-1; TRBD1 agrees at 12 bases. Germline values: CDR1 SGHRS, CDR2 YFSETQ. This CDR3 region has 15 residues. Trimming removed 4 bases from V and 11 bases from J; junction bases left unmatched: 12.

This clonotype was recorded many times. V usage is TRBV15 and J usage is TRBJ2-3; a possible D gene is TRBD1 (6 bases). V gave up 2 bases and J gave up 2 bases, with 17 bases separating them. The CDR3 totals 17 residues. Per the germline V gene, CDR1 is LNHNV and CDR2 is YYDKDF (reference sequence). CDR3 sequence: CATSRPSFTGITDTQYF. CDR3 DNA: TGTGCCACCAGCAGACCTAGTTTCACAGGGATCACAGATACGCAGTATTTT.